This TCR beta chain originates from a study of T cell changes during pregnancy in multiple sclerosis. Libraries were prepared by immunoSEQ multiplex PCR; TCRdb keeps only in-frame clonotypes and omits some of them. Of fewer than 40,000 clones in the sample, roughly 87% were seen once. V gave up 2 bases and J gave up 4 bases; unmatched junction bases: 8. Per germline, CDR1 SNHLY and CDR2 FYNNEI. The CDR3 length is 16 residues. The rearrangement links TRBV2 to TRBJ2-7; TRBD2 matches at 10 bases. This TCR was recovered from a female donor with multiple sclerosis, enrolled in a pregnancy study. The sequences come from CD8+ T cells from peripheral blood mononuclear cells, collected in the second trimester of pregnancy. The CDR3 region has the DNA TGTGCCAGCAGTGAATGGATGACTAGCGGGCTTTACGAGCAGTACTTC. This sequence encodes CASSEWMTSGLYEQYF.